What follows are 20 T cell receptor beta chains derived from one specimen sequenced in a study of shared clonotypes between healthy human individuals. This table comes from immunoSEQ multiplex PCR, and its TCRdb copy is limited to in-frame clones, with some not included. The sample holds a few million clones, around 93% seen once. The specimen was naive CD4+ T cells from PBMCs. The subset: CD45RA+ positively selected. The receptor source for this set is a man aged 18 to 29 in good health. Some clones in this sample may be carry-over from other donors' samples.

The chain combines TRBV28 with TRBJ1-3; unclear D gene. Between the trimmed V and J ends, which lost 4 bases and 0 bases, there was a span of 10 bases. CDR1 and CDR2 (germline): MDHEN, SYDVKM. The CDR3 spans 15 residues. CDR3 residues: CASSSVADSGNTIYF. The CDR3 nucleotides are TGTGCCAGCAGTTCCGTGGCCGACTCTGGAAACACCATATATTTT.

This chain links TRBV5-4 with TRBJ2-6; 7 bases are shared with TRBD1. The CDR3 has 16 amino acids. The germline V gene encodes CDR1 SGHNT and CDR2 YYREEE (reference sequence). The junction had 6 bases not matched to a gene; V was cut back by 4 bases and J by 2 bases. The CDR3 nucleotides read TGTGCCAGCAGCCCTGGGACAGACCCTGGGGCCAACGTCCTGACTTTC. It translates to CASSPGTDPGANVLTF.

This clone was seen only once. The chain is built from TRBV5-1 and TRBJ2-5, with 8 bases matching TRBD1. The CDR3 is made up of 16 amino acids. The V gene end was trimmed by 2 bases and the J gene end by 5 bases; junction bases not matched to a gene: 11. Germline values: CDR1 SGHRS, CDR2 YFSETQ. The CDR3: CASSLGQGLGVETQYF. Written as DNA, the CDR3 is TGCGCCAGCAGCTTAGGACAGGGTTTGGGGGTCGAGACCCAGTACTTC.

As concerns this clone: The identical CDR3 is also encoded by other nucleotide sequences in the sample. This chain links TRBV11-2 with TRBJ2-5; D not certain. Trimming took off 4 bases at V and 5 bases at J, with 11 bases between the two ends. CDR3 length: 13 residues. From germline, CDR1 is SGHAT and CDR2 FQNNGV. The CDR3 here is CASSSRRGETQYF. DNA of the CDR3: TGTGCCAGCAGCTCGCGGCGTGGGGAGACCCAGTACTTC.

Remarks on this clone: The same CDR3 is also encoded by other DNA sequences in this sample. The V call is TRBV5-1, the J call TRBJ2-3; D ambiguous. V was trimmed by 2 bases and J by 1 base, leaving 8 bases between them. The germline V gene encodes CDR1 SGHRS and CDR2 YFSETQ. CDR3 length: 14 amino acids. For the CDR3, the DNA is TGCGCCAGCAGCTTAGGATCTGGCACAGATACGCAGTATTTT. Protein product: CASSLGSGTDTQYF.

The chain joins TRBV18 to TRBJ1-2; possible D gene TRBD1, 5 bases. CDR1 is KGHSH and CDR2 is LQKENI in the germline V gene. V gave up 2 bases and J gave up 8 bases, with 15 bases separating them. The CDR3 has 14 residues. The CDR3 DNA sequence: TGTGCCAGCTCACCAAAAGGGCAGGGTGGAGGCTACACCTTC. Protein sequence: CASSPKGQGGGYTF.

The rearrangement uses TRBV11-2 and TRBJ2-7; weak D call: TRBD2 (7 bases). The CDR3 has 14 amino acids. The germline CDR1 and CDR2 sequences are SGHAT and FQNNGV. V shed 5 bases and J shed 4 bases, with 15 bases lying between them. DNA of the CDR3: TGTGCCAGCAGCCGGGATAGGGGGGGGTACGAGCAGTACTTC. Its translation is CASSRDRGGYEQYF.

The chain has TRBV15 and TRBJ1-2, with 8 nucleotides matching TRBD1. Germline V gives CDR1 LNHNV, CDR2 YYDKDF (reference sequence). This CDR3 contains 15 residues. V lost 3 bases, J lost 1 base, and 4 bases stayed unmatched. CDR3 loop: CATSSHGQGNYGYTF. The CDR3 nucleotides read TGTGCCACCAGCAGCCACGGACAGGGTAACTATGGCTACACCTTC.

The chain combines TRBV29-1 with TRBJ1-5; D gene uncertain. CDR1 and CDR2 (germline): SQVTM, ANQGSEA. This CDR3 is built from 12 residues. Trimming removed 4 bases at V and 3 bases at J, with 7 bases between. The CDR3 sequence: CSVASDNQPQHF. CDR3 nucleotide sequence: TGCAGCGTTGCCAGCGACAATCAGCCCCAGCATTTT.

V and J are TRBV12-5 and TRBJ2-3, with a weak D call TRBD2 (6 bases). Trimming removed 3 bases at V and 2 bases at J, with 12 bases between. The CDR3 has 15 residues. The germline V gene encodes CDR1 LGHNT and CDR2 FRNRAP. The CDR3 nucleotides are TGTGCTAGTGGTTTAGGTAGCGGCTACACAGATACGCAGTATTTT. Encoded protein: CASGLGSGYTDTQYF.

The gene calls are TRBV6-5 and TRBJ2-7; weak D call: TRBD2 (5 bases). CDR3 length: 13 residues. V lost 7 bases, J lost 6 bases, and 16 bases lay in between. Germline loops: CDR1 MNHEY, CDR2 SVGAGI. As DNA, the CDR3 is TGTGCCAGCACCTCGAGGAGGACGGGCGAGCAGTACTTC. It encodes CASTSRRTGEQYF.

The chain links TRBV11-2 to TRBJ2-2, with TRBD2 matching 7 bases. The V segment lost 3 bases and the J segment 4 bases; nucleotides outside the gene matches: 5. The germline V gene has CDR1 SGHAT and CDR2 FQNNGV. The CDR3 totals 15 residues. CDR3 bases: TGTGCCAGCAGCTTGGGACTAATCAGCACCGGGGAGCTGTTTTTT. Translation gives CASSLGLISTGELFF.

In this sample, this clone turned up once. The genes are TRBV5-1 and TRBJ2-1, with D perhaps matching TRBD1 or TRBD2 (5 bases each). The V gene lost 3 bases and the J gene lost 8 bases, with 21 bases spanning the gap. Germline CDR1 and CDR2: SGHRS and YFSETQ. This CDR3 region has 16 residues. CDR3 sequence (DNA): TGCGCCAGCAGCTCGAGTAACCGGGACCAGACGGATGAGCAGTTCTTC. Protein product: CASSSSNRDQTDEQFF.

This chain joins TRBV9 and TRBJ2-1; D not certain. This CDR3 spans 14 amino acids. Per germline, CDR1 SGDLS and CDR2 YYNGEE. V was cut by 0 bases and J by 5 bases, with 9 bases left in between. In nucleotides, the CDR3 is TGTGCCAGCAGCGTAGCTGGCCGAGACAATGAGCAGTTCTTC. Protein product: CASSVAGRDNEQFF. Drawing the rest from reference TRBV9 and TRBJ2-1, the complete variable domain is DSGVTQTPKHLITATGQRVTLRCSPRSGDLSVYWYQQSLDQGLQFLIQYYNGEERAKGNILERFSAQQFPDLHSELNLSSLELGDSALYFCASSVAGRDNEQFFGPGTRLTVL.

This clone has a single count. CDR3 protein: CASSSGQGAYSPLHF. CDR3 DNA sequence: TGTGCCAGCAGTTCCGGACAGGGGGCTTATTCACCCCTCCACTTT. The chain joins TRBV6-6 to TRBJ1-6, with 11 bases identical to TRBD1. This CDR3 comprises 15 residues. V trimming: 4 bases; J trimming: 8 bases; junction bases outside the gene matches: 4. Germline CDR1 MNHNY, CDR2 SVGAGI (reference sequence).

The chain couples TRBV5-4 to TRBJ1-2, with D maybe TRBD1 (6 bases). V shed 7 bases and J shed 6 bases, with 22 bases lying between them. Germline V gives CDR1 SGHNT, CDR2 YYREEE (reference sequence). The CDR3 sequence is 15 residues long. CDR3 nucleotide sequence: TGTGCCAGCGGGAGCAAAATGAGGGGGGATGATGGCTACACCTTC. As protein: CASGSKMRGDDGYTF.

This rearrangement joins TRBV18 to TRBJ1-1; perhaps TRBD1 as D (6 bases). Trimming shortened V by 6 bases and J by 5 bases, and 13 bases separated the two germline ends. The CDR3 loop spans 13 amino acids. Germline loops: CDR1 KGHSH, CDR2 LQKENI. This CDR3 is CASSPGDDTEAFF. The CDR3 DNA follows: TGTGCCAGCTCTCCAGGGGATGATACTGAAGCTTTCTTT. The full variable domain, with the rest looked up from reference TRBV18 and TRBJ1-1, is NAGVMQNPRHLVRRRGQEARLRCSPMKGHSHVYWYRQLPEEGLKFMVYLQKENIIDESGMPKERFSAEFPKEGPSILRIQQVVRGDSAAYFCASSPGDDTEAFFGQGTRLTVV.

This clone was picked up one time. The chain carries TRBV7-3 and TRBJ2-3; possible D gene TRBD1, 6 bases. The length of the CDR3 is 16 residues. V lost 3 bases to trimming and J lost 2 bases, with 15 bases between them. CDR1 and CDR2 (germline): SGHTA, FQGTGA. The CDR3, as DNA: TGTGCCAGCAGCTTCCTACCTGGACAGAACACAGATACGCAGTATTTT. Its translation is CASSFLPGQNTDTQYF.

The rearrangement uses TRBV5-1 and TRBJ1-3; no firm D call. The CDR3 is 13 amino acids. Between the trimmed V and J ends, which lost 0 bases and 7 bases, there was a span of 8 bases. Per the germline V gene, CDR1 is SGHRS and CDR2 is YFSETQ. The CDR3 coding sequence is TGCGCCAGCAGCTTGGGTCAAACCAACACCATATATTTT. As protein: CASSLGQTNTIYF.

The chain combines TRBV28 with TRBJ1-4, with 8 bases fitting TRBD1. The germline V gene encodes CDR1 MDHEN and CDR2 SYDVKM. V shed 4 bases, J shed 3 bases, and the junction held 10 bases outside the gene matches. The CDR3 is 17 residues long. CDR3 amino acids: CASSSLSGTGPNEKLFF. DNA of the CDR3: TGTGCCAGCAGTTCCTTATCCGGGACAGGACCTAATGAAAAACTGTTTTTT. Supplemented by reference TRBV28 and TRBJ1-4, the full variable domain reads DVKVTQSSRYLVKRTGEKVFLECVQDMDHENMFWYRQDPGLGLRLIYFSYDVKMKEKGDIPEGYSVSREKKERFSLILESASTNQTSMYLCASSSLSGTGPNEKLFFGSGTQLSVL.